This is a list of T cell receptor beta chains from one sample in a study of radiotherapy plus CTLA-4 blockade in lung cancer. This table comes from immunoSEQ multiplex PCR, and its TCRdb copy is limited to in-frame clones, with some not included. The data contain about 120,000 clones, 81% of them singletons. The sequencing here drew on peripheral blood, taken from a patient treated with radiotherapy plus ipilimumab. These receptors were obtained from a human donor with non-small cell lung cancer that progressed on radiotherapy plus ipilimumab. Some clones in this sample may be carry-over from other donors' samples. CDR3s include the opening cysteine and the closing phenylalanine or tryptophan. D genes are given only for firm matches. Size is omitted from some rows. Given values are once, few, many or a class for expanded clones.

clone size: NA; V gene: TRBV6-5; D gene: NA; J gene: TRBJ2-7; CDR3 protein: CASSYLRRQAGSEQYF; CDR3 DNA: TGTGCCAGCAGTTACTTGAGAAGGCAAGCCGGGTCCGAGCAGTACTTC
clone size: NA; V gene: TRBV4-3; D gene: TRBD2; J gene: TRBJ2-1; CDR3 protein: CASSQEILAGYNEQFF; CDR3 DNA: TGCGCCAGCAGCCAAGAAATCCTAGCGGGGTACAATGAGCAGTTCTTC
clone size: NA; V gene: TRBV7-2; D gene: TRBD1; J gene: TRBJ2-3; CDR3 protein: CASRPPGGLSTDTQYF; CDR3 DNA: TGTGCCAGCAGACCCCCAGGGGGCTTGAGCACAGATACGCAGTATTTT
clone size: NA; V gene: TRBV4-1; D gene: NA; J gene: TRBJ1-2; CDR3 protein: CASSTQRVRGYGYTF; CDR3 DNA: TGCGCCAGCAGCACCCAGAGGGTTCGGGGCTATGGCTACACCTTC
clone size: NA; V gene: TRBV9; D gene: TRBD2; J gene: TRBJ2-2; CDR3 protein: CASSLLAGEYTGELFF; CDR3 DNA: TGTGCCAGCAGCCTTTTAGCGGGGGAGTACACCGGGGAGCTGTTTTTT
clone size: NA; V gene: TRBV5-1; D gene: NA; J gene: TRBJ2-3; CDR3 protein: CASSLSDSTDTQYF; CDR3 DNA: TGCGCCAGCAGTCTTAGCGACTCCACAGATACGCAGTATTTT
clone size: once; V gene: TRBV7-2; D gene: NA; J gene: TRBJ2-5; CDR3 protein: CASSALGGAETQYF; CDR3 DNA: TGTGCCAGCAGCGCCCTAGGGGGGGCAGAGACCCAGTACTTC
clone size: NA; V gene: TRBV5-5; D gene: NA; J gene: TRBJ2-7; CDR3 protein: CASSLAAGPYEQYF; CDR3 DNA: TGTGCCAGCAGCTTGGCGGCAGGACCCTACGAGCAGTACTTC
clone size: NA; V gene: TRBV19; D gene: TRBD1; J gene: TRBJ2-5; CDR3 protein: CASSLDRGGETQYF; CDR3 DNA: TGTGCCAGTAGCCTAGACAGGGGAGGAGAGACCCAGTACTTC
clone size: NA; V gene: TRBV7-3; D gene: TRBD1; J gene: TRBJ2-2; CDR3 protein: CASSPGTGAGELFF; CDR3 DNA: TGTGCCAGCAGCCCAGGGACAGGGGCCGGGGAGCTGTTTTTT
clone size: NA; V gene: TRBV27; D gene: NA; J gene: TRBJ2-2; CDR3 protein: CASSPLWNTGELFF; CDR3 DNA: TGTGCCAGCAGCCCCCTATGGAACACCGGGGAGCTGTTTTTT